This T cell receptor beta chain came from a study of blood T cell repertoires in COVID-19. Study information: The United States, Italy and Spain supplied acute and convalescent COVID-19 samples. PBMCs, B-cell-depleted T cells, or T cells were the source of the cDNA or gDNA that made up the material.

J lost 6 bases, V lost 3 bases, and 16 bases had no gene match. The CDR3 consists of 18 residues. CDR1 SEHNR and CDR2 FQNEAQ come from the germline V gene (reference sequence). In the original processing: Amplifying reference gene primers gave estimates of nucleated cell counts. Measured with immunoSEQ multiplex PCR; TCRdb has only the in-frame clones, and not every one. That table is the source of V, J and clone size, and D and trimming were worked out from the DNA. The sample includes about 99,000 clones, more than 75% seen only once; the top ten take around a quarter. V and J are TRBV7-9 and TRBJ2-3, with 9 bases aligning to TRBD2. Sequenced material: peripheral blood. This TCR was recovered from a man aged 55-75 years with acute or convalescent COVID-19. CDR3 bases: TGTGCCAGCAGCTTGGACTCTGGCGGGACTAGCTCCTCGGATACGCAGTATTTT. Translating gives CASSLDSGGTSSSDTQYF. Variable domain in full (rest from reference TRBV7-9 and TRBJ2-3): DTGVSQNPRHKITKRGQNVTFRCDPISEHNRLYWYRQTLGQGPEFLTYFQNEAQLEKSRLLSDRFSAERPKGSFSTLEIQRTEQGDSAMYLCASSLDSGGTSSSDTQYFGPGTRLTVL.